This T cell receptor beta chain originates from a study of neurological immune-mediated disorders. MiXCR was run by TCRdb on the 5' RACE reads, yielding one entry per CDR3 protein. The repertoire has tens of thousands of distinct CDR3 sequences, just under 6% of them found once; the top ten carry 1.4% to 1.5%. In this sample, this clonotype turned up many times. Germline CDR1 WSHSY, CDR2 SAAADI. Trimming shortened V by 3 bases and J by 4 bases, and 18 bases separated the two germline ends. The CDR3 sequence is 16 residues long. Material: CD4+ T cells from blood. The clonotype comes from a woman aged 18 to 35 with multiple sclerosis. The chain employs TRBV10-2 and TRBJ1-1; TRBD1 is a possible D gene (6 bases). The CDR3 spells CASSDLGGRAITEAFF. CDR3 nucleotide sequence: TGCGCCAGCAGTGACCTCGGGGGCAGGGCGATCACTGAAGCTTTCTTT.